The 23 T cell receptor beta chains below come from one sample, sequenced in a study of blood T cell repertoires in COVID-19. Repertoires were generated with immunoSEQ multiplex PCR, while TCRdb's copy carries only in-frame clones and drops some. Among 20,000 to 25,000 clones, around 90% were seen once, and the ten largest hold about 18%. The sequenced sample was peripheral blood. The origin of the receptors is a human donor in a cohort sampled during active COVID-19.

This chain joins TRBV6-2 or TRBV6-3 and TRBJ2-3, with D perhaps TRBD1 (6 bases). Trimming cost V 2 bases and J 3 bases, with 12 bases left between them. The CDR3 runs to 15 residues. From germline, CDR1 is MNHEY and CDR2 SVGEGT. The DNA of the CDR3 is TGTGCCAGCAGTTACCAGGGGATGAGGACAGATACGCAGTATTTT. Translation: CASSYQGMRTDTQYF.

J is TRBJ1-5 and V is TRBV7-5; the table's D call, TRBD1, has no DNA check behind it. TRBV7-5 is flagged as a pseudogene. The CDR3 runs 17 residues. CDR3 loop: CVRSLAPTGGYGQPQHF. The CDR3 DNA sequence: TGTGTCAGAAGCTTAGCTCCGACAGGGGGCTATGGTCAGCCCCAGCATTTT.

The chain uses TRBV4-3 and TRBJ1-6; 7 bases align to TRBD1. The CDR3 has 16 amino acids. The J segment lost 15 bases and the V segment lost 3 bases, leaving 17 bases of the junction unmatched. Per germline, CDR1 LGHNA and CDR2 YSLEER. The CDR3 bases are TGCGCCAGCAGCCAGAATACAGGGGCGCAGATGGCTCTCCTCCACTTT. Protein product: CASSQNTGAQMALLHF.

This clone was seen more than once but under ten times. The CDR3 nucleotides are TGTGCCAGCAGTGAGTCACCCAGCTCTGGAAACACCATATATTTT. As protein: CASSESPSSGNTIYF. The chain links TRBV6-1 to TRBJ1-3; D unresolved. The V gene's germline CDR1 is MNHNS and CDR2 SASEGT. CDR3 length: 15 residues. V was clipped by 3 bases and J by 0 bases, with 9 bases between them.

As DNA, the CDR3 is TGTGCCAGCAGCTCACCACTCGGGGATCATGGGGACACTGAAGCTTTCTTT. It encodes CASSSPLGDHGDTEAFF. V gene TRBV7-2 combines with J gene TRBJ1-1; no definite D call. This CDR3 comprises 17 residues. Germline CDR1 and CDR2: SGHTA and FQGNSA. V shed 4 bases and J shed 3 bases, with 21 bases lying between them.

The chain employs TRBV6-4 and TRBJ1-2; tentatively, D is TRBD1 (6 bases). In germline, CDR1 is MRHNA, CDR2 SNTAGT. V lost 5 bases, J lost 4 bases, and 11 bases lay in between. CDR3 length: 13 amino acids. The CDR3 reads CASSQDRSYGYTF. CDR3 nucleotides: TGTGCCAGCAGTCAAGACAGGTCCTATGGCTACACCTTC.

The chain employs TRBV9 and TRBJ1-1, with D maybe TRBD1 (6 bases). The length of the CDR3 is 14 residues. The germline CDR1 and CDR2 sequences are SGDLS and YYNGEE. V lost 0 bases, J lost 3 bases, and 9 bases lay in between. The CDR3 DNA sequence: TGTGCCAGCAGCGTAGCTGGGGGCGACACTGAAGCTTTCTTT. Its protein is CASSVAGGDTEAFF.

This clone was detected only a few times. The J gene is TRBJ1-2, the V gene TRBV9; no definite D call. Germline lookup yields CDR1 SGDLS and CDR2 YYNGEE. This CDR3 has 12 amino acids. The germline V and J ends were trimmed by 0 bases and 8 bases, with 8 bases remaining between them. The CDR3 sequence is CASSVDSGGYTF. The CDR3 DNA sequence: TGTGCCAGCAGCGTAGATAGCGGCGGCTACACCTTC.

The chain links TRBV21-1 to TRBJ2-5; TRBD1, the table's D call, lacks a check against the DNA. TRBV21-1 is a pseudogene segment. The CDR3 contains 19 residues. The CDR3 protein is CASTTNGPPGQGRRETQYF. CDR3 in DNA: TGTGCCAGCACCACTAACGGACCCCCGGGACAGGGGCGAAGGGAGACCCAGTACTTC.

The rearrangement uses TRBV3-1 (or the pseudogene TRBV3-2) and TRBJ2-2; 7 positions match TRBD2. The CDR3 runs to 13 residues. V dropped 6 bases and J dropped 5; count of bases not matched to a gene: 3. Germline CDR1 reads LGHDT; CDR2 reads YNNKEL (reference sequence). The CDR3 loop reads CASSQRGTGELFF. CDR3 nucleotide sequence: TGTGCCAGCAGTCAGCGGGGAACCGGGGAGCTGTTTTTT.

The gene calls are TRBV5-1 and TRBJ1-4; tentatively, D is TRBD1 (5 bases). CDR1 is SGHRS, CDR2 YFSETQ, per germline. The CDR3 consists of 14 residues. V gave up 4 bases and J gave up 0 bases, with 7 bases separating them. CDR3 loop: CASSPGATNEKLFF. The CDR3, as DNA: TGCGCCAGCAGCCCGGGGGCAACTAATGAAAAACTGTTTTTT.

The CDR3 region is CASSLETSGGNEQFF. For the CDR3, the DNA is TGTGCCAGCAGCTTAGAGACTAGCGGGGGCAATGAGCAGTTCTTC. The chain combines TRBV7-2 with TRBJ2-1; 12 positions match TRBD2. The CDR3 is made up of 15 amino acids. The germline CDR1 and CDR2 sequences are SGHTA and FQGNSA. Trimming took 1 base from V and 6 from J; bases not matched to a gene: 1.

The chain employs TRBV12-3 or TRBV12-4 and TRBJ1-2; D gene unclear. The CDR3 extends over 13 amino acids. With 7 bases removed from V and 2 bases from J, the gap between germline ends came to 11 bases. The CDR3 DNA reads as TGTGCCAGCACCGAGCGATTCAACTATGGCTACACCTTC. It is translated as CASTERFNYGYTF.

The chain joins TRBV21-1 to TRBJ2-2; TRBD2, as called in the table, went unchecked against the DNA. TRBV21-1 is assigned pseudogene status. The CDR3 totals 16 residues. In DNA, the CDR3 is TGTGCCAGCAGCGGTCGGAGGCCAGCAAACACCGGGGAGCTGTTTTTT. It encodes CASSGRRPANTGELFF.

The gene calls are TRBV6-6 and TRBJ1-1; possibly TRBD1 for D (5 bases). Trimming removed 0 bases at V and 0 bases at J, with 8 bases between. This CDR3 spans 15 amino acids. Germline CDR1 MNHNY, CDR2 SVGAGI (reference sequence). CDR3 coding DNA: TGTGCCAGCAGTTACTCGAGACAGTTGAACACTGAAGCTTTCTTT. Its protein product is CASSYSRQLNTEAFF.

As concerns this clone: At the DNA level, this CDR3 is encoded by other sequences in the same sample as well. This chain links TRBV6-5 with TRBJ2-3; perhaps TRBD1 as D (6 bases). V was pared by 6 bases and J by 0 bases, with 10 bases between. The germline gives CDR1 MNHEY, CDR2 SVGAGI. There are 14 residues in the CDR3. Here the CDR3 DNA reads TGTGCCAGCAGGGTGGGGGCGAGCACAGATACGCAGTATTTT. Its protein product is CASRVGASTDTQYF.

The genes are TRBV5-4 and TRBJ1-4, with unresolved D. CDR1 is SGHNT, CDR2 YYREEE, per germline (reference sequence). V was clipped by 0 bases and J by 8 bases, with 8 bases between them. The CDR3 is made up of 13 amino acids. CDR3 region: CASSLVQEEKLFF. In nucleotides, the CDR3 is TGTGCCAGCAGCTTGGTTCAAGAGGAAAAACTGTTTTTT.

The rearrangement joins TRBV7-9 to TRBJ2-7; TRBD1 matches 8 bases. Germline CDR1 SEHNR, CDR2 FQNEAQ (reference sequence). The CDR3 spans 16 residues. Trimming at V came to 10 bases and at J to 2 bases, leaving 16 bases not matched to a gene. The CDR3 DNA is TGTGCCACGTTAGACAGGGGTACCTCAGGTACCTACGAGCAGTACTTC. This sequence encodes CATLDRGTSGTYEQYF.

This clone was detected only once. The chain recombines TRBV7-2 with TRBJ1-1, with 7 nucleotides matching TRBD1. Germline CDR1 reads SGHTA; CDR2 reads FQGNSA. Trimming cost V 7 bases and J 3 bases; bases outside gene matches: 11. The CDR3 runs to 15 residues. This CDR3 is CASKKEGAVDTEAFF. CDR3 in DNA: TGTGCCAGCAAAAAAGAGGGGGCTGTCGACACTGAAGCTTTCTTT. Full variable domain (missing parts from reference TRBV7-2 and TRBJ1-1): GAGVSQSPSNKVTEKGKDVELRCDPISGHTALYWYRQSLGQGLEFLIYFQGNSAPDKSGLPSDRFSAERTGGSVSTLTIQRTQQEDSAVYLCASKKEGAVDTEAFFGQGTRLTVV.

The chain has TRBV6-6 and TRBJ1-1; TRBD1 might be the D (5 bases). The V end was cut by 9 bases, the J end by 4 bases, with 15 bases between. The germline gives CDR1 MNHNY, CDR2 SVGAGI (reference sequence). The CDR3 is made up of 13 amino acids. The CDR3 loop reads CASSGVSGTEAFF. The CDR3 DNA is TGTGCCAGTTCGGGGGTAAGTGGCACTGAAGCTTTCTTT.

This chain links TRBV7-9 with TRBJ2-2, with D maybe TRBD2 (6 bases). V lost 3 bases to trimming and J lost 0 bases, with 14 bases between them. The CDR3 is made up of 17 amino acids. Germline CDR1 SEHNR, CDR2 FQNEAQ (reference sequence). The CDR3 DNA sequence: TGTGCCAGCAGCTTTTTCCTGGGGGGATCGAACACCGGGGAGCTGTTTTTT. Translating gives CASSFFLGGSNTGELFF.

This chain links TRBV5-1 with TRBJ1-4; maybe TRBD1 (5 bases). The germline V gene has CDR1 SGHRS and CDR2 YFSETQ. This CDR3 region has 15 residues. Trimming took 5 bases from V and 6 from J, leaving 17 bases between them. CDR3 DNA sequence: TGCGCCAGCAGAAGAACAGGATATCGAGATGAAAAACTGTTTTTT. It translates to CASRRTGYRDEKLFF.

The rearrangement links TRBV6-4 to TRBJ2-2; D gene ambiguous. The germline CDR1 and CDR2 sequences are MRHNA and SNTAGT. V lost 3 bases, J lost 4 bases, and 6 bases lay in between. The CDR3 is 13 residues long. The CDR3: CASSEQSTGELFF. For the CDR3, the DNA is TGTGCCAGCAGTGAACAATCCACCGGGGAGCTGTTTTTT.